The 17 T cell receptor beta chains below all came from one sample that was sequenced in a study of identical twins (dated by TCRdb to the mid-2010s). Library construction relied on 5' RACE. Sequencing used an Illumina HiSeq 2000. TCRdb reran the public reads through fastp at Q25 and MiXCR, keeping productive beta chains. Every entry covers one CDR3 protein and lists the most common genes and DNA from its rows. Across this sample there are about 890,000 distinct CDR3 sequences, with around an eighth seen only once. The ten biggest clones cover 1.5% to 2% of the sample. The same data also contributed to another study, on yellow fever vaccine responses in identical twins.

Sequenced: PBMCs. The receptors were sampled from a woman between 18 and 29 years old in good health.

The V call is TRBV5-1, the J call TRBJ2-2, with 10 bases matching TRBD1. J was trimmed by 6 bases and V by 1 base; bases with no gene match: 6. The CDR3 covers 16 residues. Germline assignment: CDR1 SGHRS and CDR2 YFSETQ. The CDR3 DNA is TGCGCCAGCAGCTTGTCGGGACAGGGGTTCTCCGGGGAGCTGTTTTTT. It codes for CASSLSGQGFSGELFF.

This clonotype has a handful of counts. The chain links TRBV7-9 to TRBJ2-2, with 9 bases that match TRBD2. The J segment lost 6 bases and the V segment lost 4 bases, leaving 9 bases of the junction unmatched. The CDR3 has 16 residues. CDR1 and CDR2 from the germline V gene are SEHNR and FQNEAQ (reference sequence). The chain's CDR3 is CASSSQAGGRPGELFF. The CDR3, as DNA: TGTGCCAGCAGCTCCCAGGCGGGGGGGCGACCCGGGGAGCTGTTTTTT.

This clonotype was picked up a small number of times. V is TRBV20-1 and J is TRBJ2-7; D is unresolved. CDR3 length: 15 residues. Germline-derived CDR1 and CDR2 are DFQATT and SNEGSKA (reference sequence). The germline V and J ends were trimmed by 0 bases and 4 bases, with 16 bases remaining between them. The CDR3 reads CSARDLRINGYEQYV. In nucleotides, the CDR3 is TGCAGTGCTAGAGATTTGAGGATAAATGGGTACGAGCAGTACGTC.

The chain joins TRBV5-4 to TRBJ2-7, with D maybe TRBD2 (5 bases). The germline CDR1 and CDR2 sequences are SGHNT and YYREEE (reference sequence). The CDR3 is 14 amino acids. V lost 3 bases to trimming and J lost 2 bases, with 12 bases between them. The CDR3 coding sequence is TGTGCCAGCAGCTACCAGAGGGCTACCTACGAGCAGTACGTC. Its protein is CASSYQRATYEQYV.

This clonotype was seen many times. This chain's CDR3 is CSASREGEITEQFF. CDR3 nucleotide sequence: TGCAGTGCTAGTCGGGAAGGAGAGATTACGGAGCAGTTCTTC. The V call is TRBV20-1, the J call TRBJ2-1; D is possibly TRBD2 (5 bases). The V end was cut by 3 bases, the J end by 10 bases, with 19 bases between. This CDR3 is 14 amino acids long. From germline, CDR1 is DFQATT and CDR2 SNEGSKA (reference sequence).

This clonotype was picked up a small number of times. The DNA of the CDR3 is TGTGCCAGCAGCTTTGCGGGAGGAAAAGATACGCAGTATTTT. This codes for CASSFAGGKDTQYF. The rearrangement joins TRBV7-9 to TRBJ2-3; 8 bases align to TRBD2. The V and J ends lost 3 bases and 5 bases, in that order; junction bases with no gene match: 4. This CDR3 region has 14 residues. Germline assignment: CDR1 SEHNR and CDR2 FQNEAQ (reference sequence).

This clonotype has a handful of counts. J is TRBJ2-7 and V is TRBV28; D gene unclear. The CDR3 length is 14 residues. Trimming stripped 2 bases from V and 2 bases from J, with 10 bases between. In germline, CDR1 is MDHEN, CDR2 SYDVKM. For the CDR3, the DNA is TGTGCCAGCAGTTTAGGCGATTACACCTACGAGCAGTACTTC. Protein: CASSLGDYTYEQYF.

To note about this clonotype: Compared with germline, one end of the junction differs, possibly owing to a read error. The rearrangement links TRBV12-3 or TRBV12-4 to TRBJ1-2, with 7 bases fitting TRBD1. CDR3 size: 13 residues. The DNA of the CDR3 is TGTGCTAGCAGTTTAAGGGGGCCGTATGGCTACACCTTC. Translating it yields CASSLRGPYGYTF.

The CDR3 sequence: CASSGTSGFQETQYF. DNA of the CDR3: TGTGCCAGCAGTGGGACTAGCGGATTTCAAGAGACCCAGTACTTC. The chain couples TRBV14 to TRBJ2-5, with 11 positions matching TRBD2. The CDR3 has 15 residues. From germline, CDR1 is SGHDN and CDR2 FVKESK. With 6 bases clipped from V and 2 bases from J, the junction kept 5 bases outside the gene matches.

This clonotype has a handful of counts. The rearrangement uses TRBV15 and TRBJ2-7; 7 positions match TRBD2. Germline CDR1 reads LNHNV; CDR2 reads YYDKDF (reference sequence). This CDR3 is built from 14 residues. After removal of 5 bases from V and 3 bases from J, the junction contained 7 bases not matched to a gene. CDR3 sequence: CATSGRLADYEQYF. The DNA for the CDR3 is TGTGCCACCAGCGGACGACTAGCAGACTACGAGCAGTACTTC.

The chain recombines TRBV7-2 with TRBJ1-5, with a weak D call TRBD1 (6 bases). V was trimmed by 1 base and J by 7 bases, leaving 14 bases between them. The V gene's germline CDR1 is SGHTA and CDR2 FQGNSA. CDR3 length: 15 amino acids. The CDR3 sequence: CASSLEGRGAQPQHF. Written as DNA, the CDR3 is TGTGCCAGCAGCTTAGAGGGGCGGGGGGCGCAGCCCCAGCATTTT.

The chain is built from TRBV19 and TRBJ2-3; D may be TRBD1 or TRBD2 (5 bases each). The CDR3 is 16 residues long. Germline V CDR1 and CDR2: LNHDA, SQIVND (reference sequence). Trimming took 5 bases from V and 6 from J, leaving 21 bases between them. CDR3 DNA: TGTGCCAGTAGTCACCGGGACGGCAGTTTTGAGGATACGCAGTATTTT. Amino acids: CASSHRDGSFEDTQYF.

This clonotype showed up many times. The chain is built from TRBV7-9 and TRBJ1-1; the D gene is possibly TRBD1 (6 bases). Germline CDR1 reads SEHNR; CDR2 reads FQNEAQ (reference sequence). There are 16 residues in the CDR3. V was clipped by 0 bases and J by 6 bases, with 17 bases between them. The CDR3 region has the DNA TGTGCCAGCAGCTTAGCGGGGGGGGCCTTCATATCTGAAGCTTTCTTT. Its protein product is CASSLAGGAFISEAFF.

This clonotype was counted ten times or more. V gene TRBV2 combines with J gene TRBJ2-3; 8 bases line up with TRBD1. The germline CDR1 and CDR2 sequences are SNHLY and FYNNEI. V was clipped by 4 bases and J by 2 bases; unmatched bases: 5. This CDR3 comprises 15 residues. The CDR3 is CASSVVGQVTDTQYF. CDR3 nucleotides: TGTGCCAGCAGTGTTGTGGGACAGGTCACAGATACGCAGTATTTT.

The CDR3 nucleotides read TGCGCCAGCAGCCAAGTAGGTGTAGCAGATACGCAGTATTTT. As protein: CASSQVGVADTQYF. The genes are TRBV4-1 and TRBJ2-3; D remains ambiguous. The CDR3 contains 14 residues. Germline CDR1 is MGHRA and CDR2 is YSYEKL. The V end was cut by 1 base, the J end by 4 bases, with 9 bases between.

This clonotype came up a few times. V usage is TRBV7-2 and J usage is TRBJ2-1, with TRBD1 identical over 7 bases. The CDR3 is 15 amino acids. The V and J ends lost 3 bases and 6 bases, in that order; junction bases with no gene match: 8. The germline gives CDR1 SGHTA, CDR2 FQGNSA. This CDR3 reads CASSFKTGYGNEQFF. DNA of the CDR3: TGTGCCAGCAGCTTTAAGACAGGGTACGGCAATGAGCAGTTCTTC.

This sequence joins TRBV11-2 and TRBJ2-7; 12 positions agree with TRBD2. J lost 2 bases, V lost 2 bases, and 13 bases had no gene match. This CDR3 spans 19 amino acids. CDR1 and CDR2 from the germline V gene are SGHAT and FQNNGV. The CDR3 DNA reads TGTGCCAGCAGCTTAAGGACCTTGGGACTAGCGGGTTCCACCTACGAGCAGTACTTC. Amino acid sequence: CASSLRTLGLAGSTYEQYF.